This passage covers 20 T cell receptor beta chains from one sample sequenced in a study of T cell responses to AZD1222 COVID-19 vaccine. Sequencing used immunoSEQ multiplex PCR; TCRdb keeps in-frame clones, though not all of them. The data contain roughly 140,000 clones, 90% of them singletons. Here the sequenced sample was peripheral blood, taken 28 days after the second AZD1222 dose. All receptors derive from an adult who received the AZD1222 COVID-19 vaccine.

This chain links TRBV7-9 with TRBJ1-1, with a possible D match to TRBD1 (6 bases). With 5 bases removed from V and 1 base from J, the gap between germline ends came to 8 bases. Germline lookup yields CDR1 SEHNR and CDR2 FQNEAQ (reference sequence). The CDR3 has 13 amino acids. The CDR3, as DNA: TGTGCCAGCAGCCGAGGGGGGAACACTGAAGCTTTCTTT. This translates into CASSRGGNTEAFF.

The chain is built from TRBV10-3 and TRBJ1-5; a weak D match, TRBD1 (5 bases). Germline V lookup: CDR1 ENHRY, CDR2 SYGVKD. Trimming cost V 10 bases and J 1 base, with 14 bases left between them. The CDR3 has 14 residues. CDR3 protein: CASQAGLSNQPQHF. Written as DNA, the CDR3 is TGTGCCAGCCAGGCAGGGTTAAGCAATCAGCCCCAGCATTTT.

The chain employs TRBV6-5 and TRBJ1-5; 10 bases agree with TRBD1. CDR1 and CDR2 from the germline V gene are MNHEY and SVGAGI. J was trimmed by 7 bases and V by 5 bases; bases with no gene match: 8. This CDR3 contains 15 residues. In DNA, the CDR3 is TGTGCCAGCAGTCTCGACAGGGGGCTTAGCCAGCCCCAGCATTTT. It specifies CASSLDRGLSQPQHF.

This chain joins TRBV13 and TRBJ1-1; TRBD1 matches 9 bases. The CDR3 is 14 residues long. CDR1 and CDR2 from the germline V gene are PRHDT and FYEKMQ (reference sequence). J was trimmed by 6 bases and V by 5 bases; bases with no gene match: 7. CDR3 nucleotide sequence: TGTGCCAGCAGCGCCCCGGGACAGGGCGCTGAAGCTTTCTTT. As protein: CASSAPGQGAEAFF.

The V and J genes are TRBV20-1 and TRBJ2-1, with TRBD2 identical over 7 bases. The CDR3 sequence is 14 residues long. Germline V gives CDR1 DFQATT, CDR2 SNEGSKA (reference sequence). The ends lost 3 bases at V and 7 bases at J; junction bases unmatched: 9. The CDR3 sequence: CSASARGSRNEQFF. CDR3 nucleotide sequence: TGCAGTGCTAGTGCCCGCGGGAGCCGAAATGAGCAGTTCTTC.

The chain links TRBV7-2 to TRBJ1-5, with D possibly TRBD1 on 6 matching bases. V was pared by 3 bases and J by 2 bases, with 11 bases between. The CDR3 consists of 15 residues. Germline CDR1 and CDR2: SGHTA and FQGNSA. The CDR3 nucleotides read TGTGCCAGCAGCTTGAGCAGGGGCCGCAATCAGCCCCAGCATTTT. It translates to CASSLSRGRNQPQHF.

This clone was counted once. The V and J genes are TRBV19 and TRBJ1-1; TRBD1 aligns across 12 bases. J gave up 5 bases and V 5 bases, and 15 bases lay outside the gene matches. Germline CDR1 LNHDA, CDR2 SQIVND (reference sequence). This CDR3 has 18 amino acids. The CDR3 loop reads CASSSHRRDRGPGTEAFF. In nucleotides, the CDR3 is TGTGCCAGTAGTTCACATCGCCGGGACAGGGGGCCGGGAACTGAAGCTTTCTTT.

This chain joins TRBV7-6 and TRBJ2-1; D assignment may be TRBD1 or TRBD2 (6 bases each). Trimming left V 2 bases short and J 6 bases short, with 26 bases between. The CDR3 covers 19 residues. Germline loops: CDR1 SGHVS, CDR2 FNYEAQ. As DNA, the CDR3 is TGTGCCAGCAGCTTACGGGGGTCAGGGGACCCAGGGGCGGGCAATGAGCAGTTCTTC. Translated: CASSLRGSGDPGAGNEQFF.

This clone was picked up one time. The chain is built from TRBV12-5 and TRBJ1-2; D remains ambiguous. Germline assignment: CDR1 LGHNT and CDR2 FRNRAP. Trimming shortened V by 5 bases and J by 3 bases, and 16 bases separated the two germline ends. This CDR3 is 15 amino acids long. CDR3 region: CASGTLGPGYYGYTF. CDR3 DNA sequence: TGTGCTAGTGGTACCCTCGGGCCCGGCTACTATGGCTACACCTTC.

In its sample, this clone was seen once. The chain links TRBV2 to TRBJ2-3, with 7 bases fitting TRBD1. The germline CDR1 and CDR2 sequences are SNHLY and FYNNEI. This CDR3 spans 16 amino acids. V lost 3 bases, J lost 6 bases, and 12 bases stayed unmatched. DNA for the CDR3: TGTGCCAGCAGTGAGAGGGCAGGGGGACGTACGGATACGCAGTATTTT. Translated, it gives CASSERAGGRTDTQYF.

This chain connects TRBV5-1 to TRBJ2-6; TRBD1 aligns across 9 bases. In germline, CDR1 is SGHRS, CDR2 YFSETQ. With V trimmed by 7 bases and J by 0 bases, 5 bases remained unmatched. The CDR3 spans 16 residues. The CDR3 is CASLGQGSSGANVLTF. The CDR3 DNA follows: TGCGCCAGCCTTGGACAGGGGTCCTCTGGGGCCAACGTCCTGACTTTC.

The V gene is TRBV10-3, the J gene TRBJ1-1, with D tentatively TRBD1 (6 bases). Germline CDR1 ENHRY, CDR2 SYGVKD. V was pared by 4 bases and J by 6 bases, with 15 bases between. The CDR3 extends over 14 amino acids. CDR3 in amino acids: CAISGGDNPAEAFF. The CDR3 nucleotides are TGTGCCATCAGTGGGGGGGACAATCCCGCTGAAGCTTTCTTT.

The J gene is TRBJ2-1, the V gene TRBV5-1; 10 nucleotides align to TRBD2. This CDR3 spans 15 amino acids. The ends lost 0 bases at V and 6 bases at J; junction bases unmatched: 3. CDR1 is SGHRS and CDR2 is YFSETQ in the germline V gene. CDR3 sequence reads: CASSLELAGGNEQFF. The CDR3 DNA follows: TGCGCCAGCAGCTTGGAATTAGCGGGAGGCAATGAGCAGTTCTTC.

The rearrangement uses TRBV3-1 (or the pseudogene TRBV3-2) and TRBJ2-2; TRBD2 aligns across 9 bases. V lost 3 bases and J lost 7; bases outside the gene matches: 6. In germline, CDR1 is LGHDT, CDR2 YNNKEL (reference sequence). This CDR3 region has 15 residues. The CDR3 spells CASSQGSGSVGELFF. The CDR3 DNA reads as TGTGCCAGCAGCCAGGGTAGCGGGAGCGTCGGGGAGCTGTTTTTT.

The V gene is TRBV4-1, the J gene TRBJ1-2; D ambiguous. The germline CDR1 and CDR2 sequences are MGHRA and YSYEKL. The CDR3 consists of 15 residues. Trimming took 0 bases from V and 4 from J, leaving 12 bases between them. CDR3 sequence: CASSQDGNPAYGYTF. CDR3 DNA sequence: TGCGCCAGCAGCCAAGATGGAAACCCGGCCTATGGCTACACCTTC.

V usage is TRBV4-1 and J usage is TRBJ2-7; D gene ambiguous. The V gene's germline CDR1 is MGHRA and CDR2 YSYEKL. This CDR3 is 15 amino acids long. Between the trimmed V and J ends, which lost 0 bases and 0 bases, there was a span of 9 bases. The CDR3 sequence: CASSQEHTSSYEQYF. Written as DNA, the CDR3 is TGCGCCAGCAGCCAAGAACACACATCCTCCTACGAGCAGTACTTC.

The CDR3 bases are TGTGCCAGCAGTCTGGAGACAGGCCGTGAAGCTTTCTTT. This encodes CASSLETGREAFF. This chain links TRBV6-6 with TRBJ1-1, with a weak D call TRBD1 (6 bases). V lost 5 bases and J 7 bases, leaving 14 bases between the germline ends. The CDR3 sequence is 13 residues long. The germline V gene has CDR1 MNHNY and CDR2 SVGAGI (reference sequence).

The CDR3 spells CATSRDLGGDRYQETQYF. DNA of the CDR3: TGTGCCACCAGCAGAGATCTAGGTGGGGATCGATATCAAGAGACCCAGTACTTC. J is TRBJ2-5 and V is TRBV15; unclear D gene. The germline gives CDR1 LNHNV, CDR2 YYDKDF (reference sequence). V was shortened by 0 bases and J by 2 bases, with 19 bases between the two germline ends. The CDR3 covers 18 residues.

This clone showed up just a few times. The chain joins TRBV6-1 to TRBJ2-7; 10 bases line up with TRBD1. Germline V gene data show CDR1 as MNHNS and CDR2 as SASEGT. V lost 3 bases, J lost 6 bases, and 2 bases stayed unmatched. This CDR3 region has 13 residues. CDR3 coding DNA: TGTGCCAGCAGTGATGGGGACAGGGGCGAGCAGTACTTC. It yields the protein CASSDGDRGEQYF.

Here the CDR3 reads CASSEEGGRDYEQYF. The CDR3 DNA follows: TGTGCCAGCAGTGAAGAGGGGGGCAGGGACTACGAGCAGTACTTC. The rearrangement links TRBV2 to TRBJ2-7; D tentatively reads TRBD1 or TRBD2 (6 bases each). V lost 1 base and J lost 3, with 13 bases in between. Germline CDR1 is SNHLY and CDR2 is FYNNEI. This CDR3 region has 15 residues.